Below, 24 T cell receptor beta chains from the same sample are listed, as sequenced in a study of tumor-infiltrating lymphocytes in primary liver carcinoma. TCR beta cDNA was reverse-transcribed from around 0.55 ug of total RNA. The reaction used a constant-region primer and ProtoScript II reverse transcriptase. Nested multiplex PCR, run for three rounds with slightly modified ARM-PCR, yielded TCR beta libraries. Two initial PCR rounds of about 11 cycles each paired TRBV1-TRBV30 forward primers with a C-beta reverse primer. A single record per CDR3 protein comes from TCRdb applying MiXCR to the multiplex PCR reads. This table has 300,000 to 400,000 distinct CDR3 sequences, 65% appearing once. Blood RNA came from unsorted whole blood; germline DNA was also extracted. What was sequenced was peripheral blood. These receptors were collected from a man aged 35 to 55 with primary liver carcinoma and hepatitis B virus infection.

The genes are TRBV14 and TRBJ1-1; 8 nucleotides align to TRBD1. Germline CDR1 is SGHDN and CDR2 is FVKESK. After removal of 1 base from V and 6 bases from J, the junction contained 7 bases not matched to a gene. This CDR3 has 15 amino acids. The CDR3 loop reads CASSQVRDRTSEAFF. Here the CDR3 DNA reads TGTGCCAGCAGCCAAGTCAGGGACAGGACCTCTGAAGCTTTCTTT.

Notes on this clonotype: This is likely a read error, given that the CDR3 carries no conserved phenylalanine or tryptophan at its end. The rearrangement links TRBV12-3 or TRBV12-4 to TRBJ1-5; TRBD1 aligns across 10 bases. This CDR3 is built from 16 residues. CDR3 in amino acids: CASSSRTGGINQSQHS. Here the CDR3 DNA reads TGTGCCAGCAGTTCGAGGACAGGGGGTATCAATCAGTCCCAGCATTCT.

As concerns this clonotype: Possible read error: a much larger clone is one base away. The rearrangement links TRBV6-1 to TRBJ2-5; maybe TRBD1 (6 bases). This CDR3 is built from 15 residues. CDR1 MNHNS and CDR2 SASEGT come from the germline V gene. The CDR3 reads CASRKQGLPQGTQYF. DNA for the CDR3: TGTGCCAGCAGAAAACAGGGCCTGCCCCAAGGGACCCAGTACTTC.

This clonotype was picked up many times. The chain has TRBV6-1 and TRBJ1-6; D call uncertain. Trimming removed 5 bases at V and 9 bases at J, with 11 bases between. CDR3 length: 13 amino acids. The germline CDR1 and CDR2 sequences are MNHNS and SASEGT. As DNA, the CDR3 is TGTGCCAGCAGTCGGCAGGAGAGTTCACCCCTCCACTTT. This encodes CASSRQESSPLHF.

The chain employs TRBV6-6 and TRBJ2-1, with 10 bases that match TRBD2. The ends lost 6 bases at V and 8 bases at J; junction bases unmatched: 4. This CDR3 contains 13 residues. In germline, CDR1 is MNHNY, CDR2 SVGAGI (reference sequence). The CDR3 sequence: CASSFLAGDEQFF. CDR3 DNA: TGTGCCAGCAGCTTTCTAGCGGGAGATGAGCAGTTCTTC.

Remarks on this clonotype: Since the CDR3 does not end with the conserved phenylalanine or tryptophan, this likely comes from a read error. The genes are TRBV11-2 and TRBJ2-1, with D unresolved. The CDR3 sequence is 15 residues long. Germline V gene data show CDR1 as SGHAT and CDR2 as FQNNGV. The CDR3 DNA sequence: TGCGCCAGCAGCTTAGATCGAGGTAGACCGGGTGAGCAGTTCTTA. It codes for CASSLDRGRPGEQFL.

The J gene is TRBJ2-1, the V gene TRBV6-1, with D unresolved. This CDR3 has 13 amino acids. The germline V gene encodes CDR1 MNHNS and CDR2 SASEGT. V lost 2 bases and J lost 9, with 11 bases in between. Written as DNA, the CDR3 is TGTGCCAGCAGTGAAATTGTGGCTGGTGAGCAGTTCTTC. Amino acids: CASSEIVAGEQFF.

At least ten counts were recorded for this clonotype. The V and J genes are TRBV6-2 or TRBV6-3 and TRBJ2-7; D gene unclear. CDR1 MNHEY and CDR2 SVGEGT come from the germline V gene. The length of the CDR3 is 15 residues. V lost 6 bases and J 0 bases, leaving 15 bases between the germline ends. The CDR3 is CASRDPGRSSYEQYF. The CDR3 DNA is TGTGCCAGCAGGGATCCCGGAAGGAGCTCCTACGAGCAGTACTTC.

A note on this clonotype: The junction shows a germline mismatch at one end, possibly a read error. The DNA for the CDR3 is TGTGCCAGCAGTTACTCGAGACGAGGGGCGGATGGTAATCAGCCCCAGAATTTT. It translates to CASSYSRRGADGNQPQNF. The chain couples TRBV6-5 to TRBJ1-5; D may be TRBD1 (5 bases). The CDR3 runs to 18 residues. The germline CDR1 and CDR2 sequences are MNHEY and SVGAGI.

This clonotype was counted a single time. One junction end does not reproduce the germline sequence, and a read error may be involved. V and J are TRBV4-2 and TRBJ2-1, with D perhaps TRBD2 (6 bases). Germline V gives CDR1 LGHNA, CDR2 YNFKEQ. The CDR3 is 16 amino acids. The CDR3 bases are TGTGCCAGCAGCCTCGGTTCAGCGGGTAGCTCCGTAAGCGGGCTCTTC. Translation gives CASSLGSAGSSVSGLF.

This clonotype was seen just once. This chain uses TRBV11-2 with TRBJ2-5, with TRBD1 matching 7 bases. The CDR3 loop spans 15 amino acids. Germline-derived CDR1 and CDR2 are SGHAT and FQNNGV. Unmatched junction bases numbered 13, after V lost 4 bases and J lost 8 bases. As DNA, the CDR3 is TGTGCCAGCAGCTCGCGGACAGGCCGGCAGGATACCCAGTACTTC. It yields the protein CASSSRTGRQDTQYF.

This clonotype has just a few counts. The chain recombines TRBV11-2 with TRBJ2-7; D unclear. Germline V gene sequence: CDR1 SGHAT, CDR2 FQNNGV. The CDR3 has 12 amino acids. The ends were cut back, 0 bases at V and 6 bases at J, with 6 bases in the middle. As DNA, the CDR3 is TGTGCCAGCAGCTTAGATCGAATCGAGCAGTACTTC. Translating gives CASSLDRIEQYF.

A remark on this clonotype: No conserved phenylalanine or tryptophan is present at the end of the CDR3, so a read error is the likely explanation. The chain is built from TRBV6-2 or TRBV6-3 and TRBJ1-1; D remains unclear. V was cut by 6 bases and J by 11 bases, with 22 bases left in between. The CDR3 is 14 residues long. Germline V gene lookup returns CDR1 MNHEY and CDR2 SVGEGT. The CDR3 protein is CASRGLRQDFEAFS. CDR3 DNA sequence: TGTGCCAGCAGGGGCCTGAGGCAGGACTTTGAGGCTTTCTCT.

To note about this clonotype: This may stem from a read error, because a much larger clone lies one nucleotide away. The chain joins TRBV6-2 or TRBV6-3 to TRBJ2-1; D is unresolved. Looked up from germline, CDR1 is MNHEY and CDR2 is SVGEGT. Between the trimmed V and J ends, which lost 2 bases and 2 bases, there was a span of 13 bases. This CDR3 is 16 amino acids long. This chain's CDR3 is CASSYPLWSTYNEQFF. The CDR3, as DNA: TGTGCCAGCAGTTACCCCCTCTGGAGCACCTACAATGAGCAGTTCTTC.

This clonotype has a handful of counts. A much larger clonotype is one base distant, so this may be a read error. J is TRBJ2-1 and V is TRBV6-1; D may correspond to TRBD1 or TRBD2 (5 bases each). V dropped 4 bases and J dropped 9 bases, with 19 bases sitting between them. The CDR3 runs 15 residues. Looked up from germline, CDR1 is MNHNS and CDR2 is SASEGT. The CDR3 sequence is CASSALGRGVGEQFF. The CDR3 DNA reads as TGTGCCAGCAGTGCCCTGGGACGGGGCGTGGGTGAGCAGTTCTTC.

DNA of the CDR3: TGTGCCAACAGAGGACTAGCGGGAGGGCCAACCTGGGAGCTGTTTTTT. It yields the protein CANRGLAGGPTWELFF. The rearrangement uses TRBV12-3 or TRBV12-4 and TRBJ2-2; TRBD2 aligns across 15 bases. V lost 10 bases, J lost 9 bases, and 12 bases stayed unmatched. This CDR3 region has 16 residues.

This clonotype was detected many times. The chain recombines TRBV4-1 with TRBJ2-1, with D perhaps TRBD2 (5 bases). Trimming removed 0 bases at V and 2 bases at J, with 14 bases between. This CDR3 is built from 17 residues. Germline assignment: CDR1 MGHRA and CDR2 YSYEKL. Here the CDR3 DNA reads TGCGCCAGCAGCCAAGATCGAAGGACTCGACCCTACAATGAGCAGTTCTTC. Its protein is CASSQDRRTRPYNEQFF.

About this clonotype itself: A much larger clone differs by one base, so this may be a read error. The V gene is TRBV14, the J gene TRBJ2-2, with D possibly TRBD1 on 5 matching bases. The germline gives CDR1 SGHDN, CDR2 FVKESK. This CDR3 has 14 amino acids. CDR3: CASNQTTGLGELFF. The DNA of the CDR3 is TGTGCCAGCAACCAAACAACAGGCCTCGGGGAGCTGTTTTTT.

In regard to this clonotype: Germline and junction disagree at one end, which may indicate a read error. The chain recombines TRBV11-2 with TRBJ1-1, with 7 bases lining up with TRBD1. The CDR3 runs 14 residues. Germline-derived CDR1 and CDR2 are SGHAT and FQNNGV. CDR3 protein: CASSSDRVNSEAFF. Here the CDR3 DNA reads TGTGCCAGCAGCTCCGACAGGGTGAACTCTGAAGCCTTCTTT.

In the case of this clonotype: A read error may be the cause here, since a much bigger clone is one base away. CDR3 loop: CTSSYFLDRTTGELFF. In DNA form, the CDR3 reads TGTACCAGCAGTTACTTCCTTGACAGGACCACCGGGGAGCTGTTTTTT. V gene TRBV6-2 or TRBV6-3 combines with J gene TRBJ2-2, with a possible D match to TRBD1 (6 bases). The CDR3 sequence is 16 residues long. Germline loops: CDR1 MNHEY, CDR2 SVGEGT.

This clonotype was seen only a few times. This chain connects TRBV30 to TRBJ1-5, with 7 positions matching TRBD1. Germline V CDR1 and CDR2: GTSNPN, SVGIG (reference sequence). Unmatched junction bases numbered 14, after V lost 2 bases and J lost 10 bases. The CDR3 is made up of 15 amino acids. The DNA for the CDR3 is TGTGCCTGGAGTCAACAAACAGGGGCCCAGGTCCCCCAGCATTTT. The encoded protein is CAWSQQTGAQVPQHF.

This clonotype was seen a few times. This may be a read error: a much more frequent sequence differs by one nucleotide. The chain joins TRBV29-1 to TRBJ2-2, with D hard to call. Trimming stripped 8 bases from V and 1 base from J, with 8 bases between. The CDR3 spans 12 residues. Per germline, CDR1 SQVTM and CDR2 ANQGSEA. This CDR3 is CSIARNTGELFF. The CDR3 DNA sequence: TGCAGCATTGCCCGGAACACCGGGGAGCTGTTTTTT.

This clonotype occurred many times. This chain uses TRBV12-3 or TRBV12-4 with TRBJ2-1; 11 bases are a match to TRBD2. The CDR3 loop spans 15 amino acids. The trim removed 2 bases at V and 6 bases at J, leaving 3 bases unmatched. The CDR3 reads CASSLLAGGRNEQFF. For the CDR3, the DNA is TGTGCCAGCAGTTTACTAGCGGGAGGACGCAATGAGCAGTTCTTC.

To note about this clonotype: One end of the junction is discordant with germline, which a read error may explain. The chain is built from TRBV11-2 and TRBJ1-4; a possible D gene is TRBD1 (5 bases). The CDR3 is made up of 15 amino acids. Germline CDR1 reads SGHAT; CDR2 reads FQNNGV. CDR3 nucleotides: TGCGCCGGCAGCAAGCCCGGGACGGCCGGGGAAAAACTGTTTTTT. This gives the protein CAGSKPGTAGEKLFF.